This TCR beta chain was documented in a study of metastatic and nonmetastatic thyroid tumors. Study summary: Peripheral blood and tumor or nodule samples from malignant and benign thyroid patients were compared.

From germline, CDR1 is MNHEY and CDR2 SMNVEV (reference sequence). V lost 3 bases to trimming and J lost 6 bases; unmatched junction nucleotides: 5. This CDR3 is 15 amino acids long. Each patient went into thyroid surgery without having received any treatment. Ten or more counts support this clone. Through MiXCR, TCRdb re-clonotyped the PCR reads. The sample includes about 69,000 clones, approximately 14% of them seen just once. The sequenced sample was blood. The TCR comes from a male donor with papillary thyroid cancer or a benign thyroid nodule (not recorded which). Some clones in this sample may be carry-over from other donors' samples. The V gene is TRBV27, the J gene TRBJ2-2; 9 nucleotides line up with TRBD1. CDR3 bases: TGTGCCAGCAGTTTCGGGGACAGGGTTTCCGGGGAGCTGTTTTTT. Translation gives CASSFGDRVSGELFF.